Below are 6 T cell receptor beta chains sequenced from a single sample in a study of Graves' ophthalmopathy and Graves' hyperthyroidism. The sequenced template was RNA, covering the TCR beta CDR3 region. In the first round, RT-PCR was carried out with HTBI primers, and a multiplex PCR formed the second round. One entry per CDR3 protein, called by TCRdb with MiXCR from the multiplex PCR reads. The sample consists of about 420,000 distinct CDR3 sequences, roughly 21% of them appearing once. Sequencing was performed on peripheral blood. These receptors came from a woman between 18 and 29 years old with stable Graves' hyperthyroidism.

Ten or more counts support this clonotype. The V and J genes are TRBV5-6 and TRBJ1-3; the D is unclear. Germline V gene sequence: CDR1 SGHDT, CDR2 YYEEEE. The CDR3 is 13 amino acids. Trimming cost V 8 bases and J 0 bases, with 9 bases left between them. CDR3 region: CASAMDSGNTIYF. DNA for the CDR3: TGTGCCAGTGCGATGGACTCTGGAAACACCATATATTTT.

This clonotype was counted ten times or more. V and J are TRBV6-2 or TRBV6-3 and TRBJ1-2; no definite D call. With 2 bases removed from V and 7 bases from J, the gap between germline ends came to 11 bases. The CDR3 is 13 amino acids. Per the germline V gene, CDR1 is MNHEY and CDR2 is SVGEGT. CDR3 nucleotide sequence: TGTGCCAGCAGTTACGTCTCTGGTCTTGGCTACACCTTC. Its translation is CASSYVSGLGYTF.

This clonotype occurred many times. The chain recombines TRBV11-2 with TRBJ1-6; D unclear. V gave up 5 bases and J gave up 8 bases, with 16 bases separating them. The CDR3 has 15 amino acids. From germline, CDR1 is SGHAT and CDR2 FQNNGV. The CDR3 nucleotides are TGTGCCAGCAGCCTCAGCAATCTAAGACATTCACCCCTCCACTTT. Translated, it gives CASSLSNLRHSPLHF.

This clonotype was seen many times. The rearrangement joins TRBV11-2 to TRBJ2-7; TRBD2 matches 8 bases. This CDR3 contains 16 residues. V was clipped by 5 bases and J by 0 bases; unmatched bases: 9. The V gene's germline CDR1 is SGHAT and CDR2 FQNNGV. CDR3 residues: CASSVRLALSSYEQYF. The CDR3, as DNA: TGTGCCAGCAGCGTTAGACTAGCGCTGAGCTCCTACGAGCAGTACTTC.

The table lists this clonotype with many counts. The V gene is TRBV6-1, the J gene TRBJ2-7; TRBD1 agrees at 7 bases. J gave up 4 bases and V 10 bases, and 7 bases lay outside the gene matches. This CDR3 comprises 12 residues. In germline, CDR1 is MNHNS, CDR2 SASEGT. CDR3 amino acids: CATRQGSYEQYF. The CDR3 DNA reads as TGTGCCACCCGACAGGGTTCATACGAGCAGTACTTC.

This clonotype was recorded many times. The chain links TRBV28 to TRBJ1-1; a possible D gene is TRBD1 (6 bases). This CDR3 is built from 12 residues. Per germline, CDR1 MDHEN and CDR2 SYDVKM. Trimming left V 3 bases short and J 11 bases short, with 13 bases between. The CDR3 spells CASSLTGLGAFF. CDR3 nucleotide sequence: TGTGCCAGCAGTTTGACAGGCCTTGGGGCTTTCTTT.